These T cell receptor beta chains were read from a single sample in a study of T cell responses to AZD1222 COVID-19 vaccine. Generated by immunoSEQ multiplex PCR, the TCRdb table keeps only in-frame clones and is missing some. The sample contains 150,000 to 200,000 clones, approximately 92% of which appear only once. The material was peripheral blood, obtained on day 0 of AZD1222 vaccination. All receptors come from an adult in good health. CDR3s include the opening cysteine and the closing phenylalanine or tryptophan.

V: TRBV9; J: TRBJ2-4; CDR3: CASSVGDTAKNIQYF
V: TRBV6-6; J: TRBJ1-2; CDR3: CASSSKGADYGYTF
V: TRBV5-4; J: TRBJ1-4; CDR3: CASSPRGRQNEKLFF
V: TRBV19; J: TRBJ1-6; CDR3: CASSYPGQVNSPLHF
V: TRBV3-1/TRBV3-2; J: TRBJ1-5; CDR3: CASSQQLNQPQHF
V: TRBV29-1; J: TRBJ1-5; CDR3: CSVGTDSNQPQHF
V: TRBV27; J: TRBJ1-2; CDR3: CASSSRDRGSYGYTF
V: TRBV5-1; J: TRBJ1-1; CDR3: CASSYVSENTEAFF
V: TRBV19; J: TRBJ2-3; CDR3: CASRMLGGVAQYF
V: TRBV18; J: TRBJ2-2; CDR3: CASSPRTTYNTGELFF
V: TRBV12-3/TRBV12-4; J: TRBJ1-2; CDR3: CASSPAGYGYTF
V: TRBV5-1; J: TRBJ2-2; CDR3: CASSVGPLNTGELFF
V: TRBV9; J: TRBJ2-1; CDR3: CASSALVGEQFF
V: TRBV5-1; J: TRBJ1-2; CDR3: CASRRSLYGYTF
V: TRBV21-1; J: TRBJ2-5; CDR3: CASSKPGTRETQYF
V: TRBV11-1; J: TRBJ2-7; CDR3: CASSFQGGPSEQYF
V: TRBV7-9; J: TRBJ1-5; CDR3: CASSLGCSRRCQPQHF
V: TRBV25-1; J: TRBJ2-1; CDR3: CASSELAGGKGFF
V: TRBV2; J: TRBJ2-5; CDR3: CASSEDRGPQETQYF
V: TRBV29-1; J: TRBJ1-1; CDR3: CSVEALRGEAFF
V: TRBV10-3; J: TRBJ2-3; CDR3: CAIRITGGTDTQYF
V: TRBV7-9; J: TRBJ1-6; CDR3: CASSLVQGPGNSPLHF
V: TRBV3-1/TRBV3-2; J: TRBJ2-3; CDR3: CASSQQTDTQYF
V: TRBV5-1; J: TRBJ2-1; CDR3: CASSFTGIEQFF
V: TRBV2; J: TRBJ1-2; CDR3: CASSGQFDGYTF
V: TRBV6-5; J: TRBJ2-2; CDR3: CATRFTGELFF
V: TRBV6-5; J: TRBJ1-1; CDR3: CASNPGAGTEAFF
V: TRBV6-5; J: TRBJ2-7; CDR3: CASRQGAGEQYF
V: TRBV28; J: TRBJ2-7; CDR3: CASSLQGLTYEQYF
V: TRBV7-9; J: TRBJ1-4; CDR3: CASSLITGSNNEKLFF
V: TRBV2; J: TRBJ1-1; CDR3: CADGATVNTEAFF
V: TRBV20-1; J: TRBJ1-5; CDR3: CSASGPPGHQPQHF
V: TRBV7-3; J: TRBJ1-1; CDR3: CASSLTGATEAFF
V: TRBV5-1; J: TRBJ1-1; CDR3: CASSGVGGTEAFF
V: TRBV5-1; J: TRBJ1-5; CDR3: CASSLGEAQPQHF
V: TRBV5-1; J: TRBJ1-6; CDR3: CASSQSAGNNSPLHF
V: TRBV11-2; J: TRBJ2-1; CDR3: CASSLGTTSGEQFF
V: TRBV6-2/TRBV6-3; J: TRBJ1-4; CDR3: CASSRPGTGEKLFF
V: TRBV6-1; J: TRBJ2-1; CDR3: CASGTTSSYNEQFF
V: TRBV5-5; J: TRBJ1-4; CDR3: CASRLPGTTNEKLFF
V: TRBV6-1; J: TRBJ1-5; CDR3: CASSERWGWDQPQHF
V: TRBV27; J: TRBJ1-5; CDR3: CASSARQGVYSNQPQHF
V: TRBV2; J: TRBJ2-3; CDR3: CASRARDTQYF
V: TRBV10-3; J: TRBJ1-1; CDR3: CATQGGSETEAFF
V: TRBV29-1; J: TRBJ2-7; CDR3: CSVQGGVYEQYF
V: TRBV29-1; J: TRBJ1-1; CDR3: CSGRDLPLPEAFF
V: TRBV7-9; J: TRBJ2-5; CDR3: CAVGQVQETQYF
V: TRBV7-9; J: TRBJ2-4; CDR3: CASSLAVAALGNIQYF
V: TRBV7-2; J: TRBJ1-6; CDR3: CASSWGGGLDSPLHF